This T cell receptor beta chain was recorded in a study of cytomegalovirus exposure and HLA in healthy donors. Turning to the study itself: Among the 300 to 500 genotyped donors, 81% were placed in the Caucasian-associated ancestry cluster.

CDR3 length equals 13 residues. The V gene's germline CDR1 is SGHRS and CDR2 YFSETQ. Trimming left V 2 bases short and J 2 bases short, with 8 bases between. PCR used 60 Vbeta primers and 13 Jbeta primers. The table came from immunoSEQ multiplex PCR; TCRdb's copy has only in-frame clones and leaves some out. This table has 110,000 to 150,000 clones, about 73% appearing once. The sample taken for sequencing was PBMCs. V gene TRBV5-1 combines with J gene TRBJ2-7; D might be TRBD2 (5 bases). This TCR was recovered from a woman aged 55-70 years in good health and CMV-seropositive. The CDR3 region is CASSFERTYEQYF. For the CDR3, the DNA is TGCGCCAGCAGCTTCGAGCGGACCTACGAGCAGTACTTC.